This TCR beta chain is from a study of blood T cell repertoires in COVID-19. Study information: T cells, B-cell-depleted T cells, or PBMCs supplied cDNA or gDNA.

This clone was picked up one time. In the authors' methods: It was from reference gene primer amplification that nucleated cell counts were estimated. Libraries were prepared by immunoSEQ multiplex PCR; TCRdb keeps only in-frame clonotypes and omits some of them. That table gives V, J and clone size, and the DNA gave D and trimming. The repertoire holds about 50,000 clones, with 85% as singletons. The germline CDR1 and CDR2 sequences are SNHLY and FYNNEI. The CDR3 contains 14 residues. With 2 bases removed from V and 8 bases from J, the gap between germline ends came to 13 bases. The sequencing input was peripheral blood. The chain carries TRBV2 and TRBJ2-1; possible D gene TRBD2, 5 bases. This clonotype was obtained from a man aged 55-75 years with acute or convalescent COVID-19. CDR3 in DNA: TGTGCCAGCAGTGAACGGACCGCCGGGGATGAGCAGTTCTTC. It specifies CASSERTAGDEQFF.